A selection of T cell receptor beta chains follows, all from one sample in a study of OX40 agonist ivuxolimab in advanced cancers. Libraries were prepared by immunoSEQ multiplex PCR; TCRdb keeps only in-frame clonotypes and omits some of them. This table holds more than 65,000 clones, 80% to 95% found once. The starting material was CD4+ or CD8+ T cells sorted from blood, obtained in a trial of the OX40 agonist ivuxolimab. The receptors were gathered from an adult with an advanced solid tumor such as melanoma, head and neck, liver or kidney cancer. The CDR3 runs from the conserved cysteine through the conserved F or W. The order of the fields is V gene, D gene, J gene, clone size, CDR3 DNA, CDR3 protein. The D gene is left open where the match is weak. Only part of the rows carry a size: once, few, many, or a class if the clone is expanded.

V: TRBV30; D: NA; J: TRBJ1-3; size: NA; DNA: TGTGCCTGGGGGGGTGACTCTGGAAACACCATATATTTT; CDR3: CAWGGDSGNTIYF
V: TRBV2; D: NA; J: TRBJ1-1; size: NA; DNA: TGTGCCAGCAGTGAAGAGAGTTTCGGGTTTGGCACTGAAGCTTTCTTT; CDR3: CASSEESFGFGTEAFF
V: TRBV11-2; D: TRBD1; J: TRBJ1-4; size: NA; DNA: TGTGCCAGCAGCTTGACAGGGAGGAATGAAAAACTGTTTTTT; CDR3: CASSLTGRNEKLFF
V: TRBV4-1; D: NA; J: TRBJ1-4; size: NA; DNA: TGCGCCAGCAGTTTTCTGAATGAAAAACTGTTTTTT; CDR3: CASSFLNEKLFF
V: TRBV28; D: NA; J: TRBJ1-5; size: once; DNA: TGTGCCAGCAGTGTCCCAGGGGCAGTTAGCAATCAGCCCCAGCATTTT; CDR3: CASSVPGAVSNQPQHF
V: TRBV29-1; D: NA; J: TRBJ1-4; size: NA; DNA: TGCAGCGTTGGGACATCGGTGAAACTGTTTTTT; CDR3: CSVGTSVKLFF
V: TRBV6-6; D: NA; J: TRBJ1-2; size: few; DNA: TGTGCCAGCAGTCTAGACCGACAGAGCTATGGCTACACCTTC; CDR3: CASSLDRQSYGYTF
V: TRBV6-1; D: NA; J: TRBJ1-3; size: NA; DNA: TGTGCCAGCAGTGACTTCGGGACTGGAAACACCATATATTTT; CDR3: CASSDFGTGNTIYF
V: TRBV28; D: NA; J: TRBJ1-4; size: NA; DNA: TGTGCCAGCAGTTCCCCCGGAGGGCTTGCAACTAATGAAAAACTGTTTTTT; CDR3: CASSSPGGLATNEKLFF
V: TRBV11-2; D: NA; J: TRBJ1-1; size: NA; DNA: TGTGCCAGCAGCTTAGATGGCAGGCGGTACACTGAAGCTTTCTTT; CDR3: CASSLDGRRYTEAFF
V: TRBV7-3; D: NA; J: TRBJ2-1; size: NA; DNA: TGTGCCAGCAGCTTAACGGGCAGGGACCATCAGTTCTTC; CDR3: CASSLTGRDHQFF
V: TRBV6-5; D: NA; J: TRBJ1-3; size: NA; DNA: TGTGCCAGCAGTTGGGACAATGGAAACACCATATATTTT; CDR3: CASSWDNGNTIYF
V: TRBV5-1; D: NA; J: TRBJ2-5; size: NA; DNA: TGCGCCAGCAGCATGGGGGGCTGGGAGACCCAGTACTTC; CDR3: CASSMGGWETQYF
V: TRBV7-7; D: NA; J: TRBJ2-1; size: NA; DNA: TGTGCCAGCAGCTTAGTTGTGATCAGTGAGCAGTTCTTC; CDR3: CASSLVVISEQFF
V: TRBV6-1; D: NA; J: TRBJ2-1; size: NA; DNA: TGTGCCAGCAGACATACCGGAGTTGATGACAATGAGCAGTTCTTC; CDR3: CASRHTGVDDNEQFF
V: TRBV30; D: TRBD1; J: TRBJ2-5; size: NA; DNA: TGTGCCTGGAGTGTGCAGGGGGTAGAGACCCAGTACTTC; CDR3: CAWSVQGVETQYF
V: TRBV19; D: NA; J: TRBJ2-3; size: NA; DNA: TGTGCCAGTAGTATGACAGATACGCAGTATTTT; CDR3: CASSMTDTQYF
V: TRBV2; D: NA; J: TRBJ2-5; size: NA; DNA: TGTGCCAGCAGTGACACAAGGGTAGAGACCCAGTACTTC; CDR3: CASSDTRVETQYF
V: TRBV28; D: NA; J: TRBJ1-2; size: few; DNA: TGTGCCAGCAGTTTAGATAGGAGAGGCTACACCTTC; CDR3: CASSLDRRGYTF
V: TRBV7-2; D: NA; J: TRBJ1-1; size: NA; DNA: TGTGCCAGCAGCCCGAGACCCACTGAAGCTTTCTTT; CDR3: CASSPRPTEAFF
V: TRBV5-4; D: NA; J: TRBJ2-5; size: NA; DNA: TGTGCCAGCAGCCTCCCGGGACGGTACCAAGAGACCCAGTACTTC; CDR3: CASSLPGRYQETQYF
V: TRBV28; D: TRBD2; J: TRBJ2-3; size: NA; DNA: TGTGCCAGCACCCCGAGCGGGAGCCACACAGATACGCAGTATTTT; CDR3: CASTPSGSHTDTQYF
V: TRBV18; D: NA; J: TRBJ1-2; size: NA; DNA: TGTGCCAGCTCACCCCCCGCTGGCTATGGCTACACCTTC; CDR3: CASSPPAGYGYTF
V: TRBV19; D: TRBD1; J: TRBJ1-1; size: NA; DNA: TGTGCCAGTAGCCCGACAGGGGGCACTGAAGCTTTCTTT; CDR3: CASSPTGGTEAFF
V: TRBV19; D: TRBD2; J: TRBJ2-2; size: NA; DNA: TGTGCCAGTAGTATAGGGAGCGGGAGTCTTACCGGGGAGCTGTTTTTT; CDR3: CASSIGSGSLTGELFF
V: TRBV6-6; D: TRBD2; J: TRBJ2-5; size: NA; DNA: TGTGCCAGCAGTTACGGGAGCGGGAGGGCCGAAGAGACCCAGTACTTC; CDR3: CASSYGSGRAEETQYF
V: TRBV10-2; D: NA; J: TRBJ2-7; size: once; DNA: TGCGCCAGTCAAGAGACCCCGTCGGGCGAGCAGTACTTC; CDR3: CASQETPSGEQYF
V: TRBV28; D: NA; J: TRBJ2-5; size: NA; DNA: TGTGCCAGCAGCCAGCGCCGGTGGACCCAGTACTTC; CDR3: CASSQRRWTQYF
V: TRBV7-6; D: TRBD2; J: TRBJ2-1; size: NA; DNA: TGTGCCAGCAGCTTAGCGGGACTAGCGGGACAGAGCTCCTACAATGAGCAGTTCTTC; CDR3: CASSLAGLAGQSSYNEQFF
V: TRBV10-1; D: NA; J: TRBJ1-1; size: NA; DNA: TGCGCCAGCAGTGAAAAACAGGGAGCCACTGAAGCTTTCTTT; CDR3: CASSEKQGATEAFF
V: TRBV6-5; D: TRBD1; J: TRBJ1-2; size: NA; DNA: TGTGCCAGCAGTTACCGAACAGGGGCCGATAACTATGGCTACACCTTC; CDR3: CASSYRTGADNYGYTF
V: TRBV11-2; D: NA; J: TRBJ1-4; size: NA; DNA: TGTGCCAGCAGCTTAGCATCGGTTGATGAAAAACTGTTTTTT; CDR3: CASSLASVDEKLFF
V: TRBV9; D: TRBD2; J: TRBJ2-7; size: once; DNA: TGTGCCAGCAGCCCCAGGACTAGCGGCTACGAGCAGTACTTC; CDR3: CASSPRTSGYEQYF
V: TRBV19; D: NA; J: TRBJ2-1; size: once; DNA: TGTGCCAGCCTAGGGATATCCTACAATGAGCAGTTCTTC; CDR3: CASLGISYNEQFF
V: TRBV5-1; D: NA; J: TRBJ1-3; size: NA; DNA: TGCGCCAGCAGCTTGGACGCCGGTGAGGGAAACACCATATATTTT; CDR3: CASSLDAGEGNTIYF
V: TRBV10-2; D: NA; J: TRBJ2-7; size: NA; DNA: TGCGCCAGCAGTGAGTCGGCCAGGTACGAGCAGTACTTC; CDR3: CASSESARYEQYF
V: TRBV6-1; D: NA; J: TRBJ2-4; size: NA; DNA: TGTGCCAGCAGAGGGTTACTAGCCAAAAACATTCAGTACTTC; CDR3: CASRGLLAKNIQYF
V: TRBV15; D: NA; J: TRBJ1-5; size: NA; DNA: TGTGCCACCAGCAGGTCGGCAGGGTCAGGACAGCCCCAGCATTTT; CDR3: CATSRSAGSGQPQHF
V: TRBV7-9; D: TRBD1; J: TRBJ2-7; size: NA; DNA: TGTGCCAGCAGCTTGGCAGGGGGCGGATCATACGAGCAGTACTTC; CDR3: CASSLAGGGSYEQYF
V: TRBV19; D: NA; J: TRBJ1-4; size: NA; DNA: TGTGCCAGCCGTTGGGATTACAGGGCTAATGAAAAACTGTTTTTT; CDR3: CASRWDYRANEKLFF
V: TRBV5-4; D: NA; J: TRBJ2-1; size: NA; DNA: TGTGCCAGCAGCGCTCGTCTAGACAATGAGCAGTTCTTC; CDR3: CASSARLDNEQFF
V: TRBV18; D: TRBD1; J: TRBJ1-2; size: NA; DNA: TGTGCCAGCTCATTTTCAATGACAGGGGATGGGGATGGCTACACCTTC; CDR3: CASSFSMTGDGDGYTF
V: TRBV4-1; D: NA; J: TRBJ1-3; size: NA; DNA: TGCGCCAGCAGCCAAGGCCGACAGGCGGCTAGTGGAAACACCATATATTTT; CDR3: CASSQGRQAASGNTIYF
V: TRBV15; D: TRBD2; J: TRBJ2-3; size: NA; DNA: TGTGCCACCAGTGTTGGACTAGCGGATACCACAGATACGCAGTATTTT; CDR3: CATSVGLADTTDTQYF
V: TRBV6-1; D: TRBD1; J: TRBJ1-1; size: few; DNA: TGTGCCAGCAGAATGACAGGGATGAACACTGAAGCTTTCTTT; CDR3: CASRMTGMNTEAFF
V: TRBV19; D: NA; J: TRBJ2-2; size: NA; DNA: TGTGCCAGTAGTACCGACAGGCTTAACACCGGGGAGCTGTTTTTT; CDR3: CASSTDRLNTGELFF
V: TRBV2; D: TRBD2; J: TRBJ2-5; size: NA; DNA: TGTGCCAGGAACCCCCCCGGGACTAGCGGGAGGGGTAAGACCCAAGAGACCCAGTACTTC; CDR3: CARNPPGTSGRGKTQETQYF
V: TRBV19; D: NA; J: TRBJ2-7; size: NA; DNA: TGTGCCAGTAGTATAGGGCCGGTTGGCTACGAGCAGTACTTC; CDR3: CASSIGPVGYEQYF
V: TRBV10-3; D: NA; J: TRBJ2-1; size: few; DNA: TGTGCCATCAGTGAGGGCGGGAACTACAATGAGCAGTTCTTC; CDR3: CAISEGGNYNEQFF
V: TRBV19; D: NA; J: TRBJ2-6; size: NA; DNA: TGTGCCAGTAGTAGCCCCCGACAGAAGGCTTCGCCCTCTGGGGCCAACGTCCTGACTTTC; CDR3: CASSSPRQKASPSGANVLTF
V: TRBV7-2; D: NA; J: TRBJ2-3; size: NA; DNA: TGTGCCAGCAGCTTAGTGGTTGCTGATACGCAGTATTTT; CDR3: CASSLVVADTQYF
V: TRBV27; D: TRBD2; J: TRBJ2-7; size: once; DNA: TGTGCCAGCAGATCCGGGACTAGTCCCAGGGAGCAGTACTTC; CDR3: CASRSGTSPREQYF